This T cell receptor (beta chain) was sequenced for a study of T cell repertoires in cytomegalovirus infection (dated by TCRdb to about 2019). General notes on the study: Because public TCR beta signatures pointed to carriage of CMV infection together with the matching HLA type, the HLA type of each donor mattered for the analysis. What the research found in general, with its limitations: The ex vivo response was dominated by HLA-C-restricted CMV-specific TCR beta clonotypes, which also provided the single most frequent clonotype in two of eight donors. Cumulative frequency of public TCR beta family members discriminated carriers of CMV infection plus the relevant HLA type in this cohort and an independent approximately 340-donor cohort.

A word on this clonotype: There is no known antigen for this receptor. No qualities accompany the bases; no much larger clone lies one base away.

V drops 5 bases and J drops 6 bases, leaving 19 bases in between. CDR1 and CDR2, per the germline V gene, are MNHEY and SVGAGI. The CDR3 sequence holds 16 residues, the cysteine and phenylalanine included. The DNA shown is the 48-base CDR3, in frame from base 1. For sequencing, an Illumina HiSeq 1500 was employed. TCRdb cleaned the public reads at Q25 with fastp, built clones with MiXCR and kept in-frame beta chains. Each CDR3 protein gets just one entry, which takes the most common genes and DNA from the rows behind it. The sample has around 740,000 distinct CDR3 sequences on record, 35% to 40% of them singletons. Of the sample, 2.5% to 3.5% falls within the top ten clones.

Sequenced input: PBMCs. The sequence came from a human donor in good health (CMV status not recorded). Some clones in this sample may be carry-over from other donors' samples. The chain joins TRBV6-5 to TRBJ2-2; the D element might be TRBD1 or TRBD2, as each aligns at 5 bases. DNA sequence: TGTGCCAGCAGTGCTCCGTTGGGGGTCGGAGCCGGGGAGCTGTTTTTT. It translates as CASSAPLGVGAGELFF.